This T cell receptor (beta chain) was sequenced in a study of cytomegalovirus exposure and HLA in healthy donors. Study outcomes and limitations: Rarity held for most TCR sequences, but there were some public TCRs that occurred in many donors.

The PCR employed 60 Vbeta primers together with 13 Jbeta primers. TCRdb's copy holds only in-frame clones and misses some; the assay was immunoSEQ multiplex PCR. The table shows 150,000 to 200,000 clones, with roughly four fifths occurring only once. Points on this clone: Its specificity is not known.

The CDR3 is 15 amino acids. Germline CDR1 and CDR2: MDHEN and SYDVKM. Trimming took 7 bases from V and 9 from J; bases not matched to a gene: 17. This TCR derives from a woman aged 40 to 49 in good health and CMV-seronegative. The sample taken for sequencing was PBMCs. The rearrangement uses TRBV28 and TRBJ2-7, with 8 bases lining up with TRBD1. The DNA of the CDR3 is TGTGCCAGCACGGATGGGCAGGGGGCGCATTATTGGCAGTACTTC. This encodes CASTDGQGAHYWQYF.